This T cell receptor beta chain was identified in a study of CXCR3-negative and CXCR3-positive naive CD8 T cells. About the study: The total count of TRB reads reached 110 million to 150 million, and each library contributed about 1.5 +/- 0.3 million.

About this clonotype: Antigen unknown.

Study conclusions and caveats: Naive CXCR3-positive cells had TRB CDR3s more hydrophobic than those of CXCR3-negative naive cells. Similar TRBV-TRBJ usage was seen in naive cells (both CXCR3-negative and CXCR3-positive), but memory cells differed. Naive subsets displayed similar surface CD5, and TCR strength was inferred from TRB CDR3 properties.

Germline CDR1 SGHVS, CDR2 FQNEAQ. The CDR3 totals 19 residues. With UMI labels, 5' RACE was used to prepare the TRB cDNA libraries. From the 5' RACE reads, TCRdb lists one entry per CDR3 protein and no DNA. The table lists 70,000 to 100,000 distinct CDR3 sequences. The rearrangement links TRBV7-8 to TRBJ2-3; TCRdb lists TRBD2, though no DNA is available to test this call. Sequencing input: naive CXCR3- CD8+ T cells from blood. The sample's subset: CD45RO-CCR7+CD27+CD95- naive CD8+ T cells lacking CXCR3 (TNR3-). The receptor's source is a human donor in good health. Some clones in this sample may be carry-over from other donors' samples. CDR3 residues: CASSSEGHRDRLPTDTQYF. Full variable domain (outside the CDR3, taken from reference TRBV7-8 and TRBJ2-3): GAGVSQSPRYKVAKRGQDVALRCDPISGHVSLFWYQQALGQGPEFLTYFQNEAQLDKSGLPSDRFFAERPEGSVSTLKIQRTQQEDSAVYLCASSSEGHRDRLPTDTQYFGPGTRLTVL.